This T cell receptor (beta chain) stems from a study of cytomegalovirus exposure and HLA in healthy donors (dated by TCRdb to the late 2010s). Study-wide context: According to an earlier analysis of several hundred of the donors, some 180 million T cells yielded 100 million or so unique TCR beta sequences and about 280 Gb of sequence data. HLA typing covered class I and class II loci at four-digit resolution. A later genetic analysis took genome-wide SNP genotypes for about 65% of the roughly 670 donors and used that subset as a discovery cohort. The T cell repertoires of several hundred subjects were profiled by immunosequencing and related to cytomegalovirus serostatus. To predict cytomegalovirus infection status, the study brought together high-throughput TCR immunosequencing, statistical association of individual TCRs with disease status, and machine learning. Every discovery cohort repertoire had been produced on one sequencing platform. Among the roughly 370 genotyped donors, around 81% belonged to the genetic ancestry cluster associated with self-reported Caucasian donors. Roughly 5 DR-DQ haplotypes were handled as single units for association and clustering, since linkage in the cohort was strong. In a later analysis, previously published TCR beta repertoires from about 640 donors were re-analyzed and high-resolution HLA genotyping was added so that TCR occurrence patterns could be studied. Donor age, sex, ethnicity and CMV serostatus were collected together with the repertoire data. Typing coverage differed by locus: A, B, C, DRB1 and DQB1 were typed in about 620-630 donors, DQA1 in roughly 500, DPA1 in some 610, and DPB1 in around 490. Besides the first cohort of 550 to 750 subjects, a separate validation cohort made up of 120 or so different subjects was used. The study was designed to test whether signatures of past pathogen exposure could be identified by cataloging public T cell receptors. Rather than drawing on any new phenotypic data, the later analysis identified candidate immune exposures from TCR beta sequences and the way those sequences occurred across donors. Approximately 300 gigabases of sequencing data and tens of millions of unique TCR sequences made up an early release that covered several hundred HLA-typed donors. Among about 410 genotyped donors of the cohort, an average of roughly 230,000 unique TCR beta nucleotide sequences was sequenced per donor, of which 15% to 20% were non-productive. To decide whether each TCR beta V gene segment behaved as functional or pseudogenic, an earlier analysis of some 600 of the donors relied on high-throughput TCR beta sequencing. Study-level results and caveats: When HLA alleles, especially DR and DQ, strongly co-occurred, TCR associations were difficult to assign to individual alleles. Linkage disequilibrium might explain the correlated functional status among segregating V segments, but an unknown experimental factor could not be ruled out. A later genetic analysis associated a missense DCLRE1C variant with V-gene and J-gene trimming of TCR beta chains, and an independent cohort replicated the association. About 17 rarely observed V segments, including chromosome 9 orphons, were excluded from the earlier analysis of approximately 500 of the donors because counts were too low. In the study, about 150 TCR beta chains were listed as associated with cytomegalovirus. A further reported finding was that TCR beta sequences accurately predicted the HLA-A and HLA-B alleles for most subjects in the first cohort. It was suggested by the authors that the approach could potentially be generalized to other disease states and immunological phenotypes. A few of the identified cytomegalovirus-associated TCR beta chains were confirmed in vitro to be specific for cytomegalovirus antigens. A group of highly shared sequence variants was considered likely to be a technical artifact of the sequencing pipeline. The only immune exposure information available for the cohort was CMV serostatus. According to a later analysis, most CMV-associated TCR beta chains appeared to be HLA-restricted, and the HLA associations seemed to be driven largely by CMV exposure. In a later analysis, TCR association rates were found to vary across HLA loci, with the most associated TCRs seen for DRB1 alleles and the fewest for HLA-C alleles. A later analysis associated 16,951 TCR beta sequences with specific HLA alleles at a false discovery rate of 0.05. The presence/absence analyses assumed that sequencing depth was roughly uniform across donors, and that assumption may not be true. The classifier was reported to diagnose cytomegalovirus status with high specificity and sensitivity in both the original cohort and the validation cohort. In a later analysis, HLA-associated TCR beta chains showed more clonal expansion and lower generation probabilities than non-associated chains that were equally common. The cohort was sequenced for TCR beta chains only, and without alpha or paired-chain data the features that could be detected were limited. In an earlier analysis of more than 450 of the donors, most TCR beta V segments were observed in productive rearrangements about 90% or about 30% of the time, broadly matching IMGT annotations. Most TCR sequences were observed very rarely across donors, whereas some public TCRs were present in many individuals. In a later genetic analysis, fewer N-insertions in productive TCRs were reported among donors in an Asian-associated ancestry cluster than the roughly 710-donor mean. Some IMGT-functional V segments, including TRBV6-2 and TRBV6-3, could not be distinguished by the 87-base-pair reads and were therefore excluded. In a later analysis, several top co-occurrence clusters were reported to appear linked to parvovirus B19, influenza, CMV and Epstein-Barr virus. Because HLA typing was unavailable for some donors at each locus, only the typed subset was used in association tests.

Reading from cysteine to phenylalanine, the CDR3 counts 15 amino acids. The only DNA kept is the CDR3, 45 bases in frame from the first base. The junction carries 15 bases between V and J, which are trimmed by 1 base and 5 bases respectively. As encoded in the germline V gene (reference sequence), CDR1 is LNHNV while CDR2 is YYDKDF. This clone was detected only once. Its antigen is still unknown. No much larger clonotype is one base removed from it; base qualities were not supplied. The library relied on the immunoSEQ multiplex PCR assay. A mixture of 60 forward primers for TCR Vbeta segments and 13 reverse primers for TCR Jbeta segments was used in the multiplex PCR. A multiplex PCR assay on genomic DNA amplified the CDR3 region of rearranged TCR beta genes. The amplified TCR beta libraries were sequenced on the Illumina HiSeq System as 87-base-pair reads. The authors processed their data as follows. A later analysis counted approximately 74 million unique TCR beta chains across the 666 repertoires, and roughly 10 million of these chains were shared by at least two donors. A nearest-neighbor algorithm error-corrected the raw reads and collapsed the reads into unique sequences, merging closely related sequences to remove PCR and sequencing errors. Alignment of CDR3 sequences to IMGT reference sequences was used to assign V, D and J gene segments. For a sequence to be retained, at least a six-nucleotide match to both a V gene segment and a J gene segment was required. Rearrangements were classified as productive when the CDR3 lacked stop codons and remained in frame with V and J, and all other rearrangements were classified as non-productive. CDR3 was defined by IMGT convention, running from the second conserved V-encoded cysteine to the conserved J-encoded phenylalanine. Sequences without an unambiguous match to a single V gene segment were excluded from the earlier analysis of several hundred of the donors. In an earlier analysis of 450 to 700 of the donors, V segments were called functional above 56.7% productive rearrangements and were called segregating when the between-donor standard deviation exceeded 5%. A statistical classification framework was built for diagnosing cytomegalovirus status from the catalog of TCR beta chain sequences. In a later analysis, V and J genes were assigned by comparing TCR nucleotide sequences against IMGT/GENE-DB human TR gene sequences. In a later analysis, CDR3 sequences and most-parsimonious VDJ recombination scenarios were assigned using the TCRdist pipeline. In a later analysis, each TCR beta chain was defined by its CDR3 amino acid sequence together with its V-gene family, and reads without a unique V-gene family were excluded. In a later analysis, 500 to 700 highly shared, low-generation-probability nucleotide sequences were removed to address suspected cross-contamination and a sequencing artifact. For each public chain, a later analysis derived a clonal expansion index from normalized ranks of inferred template counts within each repertoire. Generation probabilities in a later analysis came from a VDJ recombination model fitted to out-of-frame rearrangements, and those results were checked against IGoR. In a later analysis, TCR-TCR, TCR-HLA and TCR-CMV co-occurrence was scored with hypergeometric tests, and a repertoire-size bias correction was applied to TCR pairs. False discovery rates were estimated in a later analysis by permuting HLA or CMV assignments 20 times. In a later analysis, co-occurring TCRs were grouped using DBSCAN, with TCRdist sequence similarity added in when clustering inside HLA-allele-positive subsets. For co-occurrence clustering, repertoires with fewer than 30,000 or more than 120,000 public chains were excluded, along with a handful of repertoires with anomalous nucleotide sharing. Drawn from immuneACCESS, this table holds only the in-frame rearrangements with V and J called that TCRdb kept. Clones are partly lost; checked studies trace under half to an unresolved V gene and leave the rest unexplained. The DNA gave D and trimming, while V, J and clone size come from that table. In this sample the table shows 150,000 to 200,000 clones, around three quarters of which occur a single time. The top ten constitute 1.5% to 2% of the sample.

The cohort consisted of 600 or so healthy bone marrow donors. All cohort members were sampled while nominally healthy, although unrecorded immune exposures were likely present. The donor was CMV seronegative and was included in the group of a few hundred seronegative cohort members. A peripheral blood sample was provided by each donor, and peripheral blood mononuclear cells were used for TCR beta sequencing. Genomic DNA was extracted from the blood cell samples with the Qiagen DNeasy Blood Extraction Kit. This TCR was sampled from a man aged 25-40 years in good health and CMV-seronegative. The sequence is built from TRBV15 and TRBJ2-7, with a tentative D gene TRBD2 over 5 matching bases. Sequencing was done on a sample of PBMCs. The CDR3 sequence is CATSRVAGVGDEQYF. The DNA sequence is TGTGCCACCAGCAGAGTGGCCGGGGTGGGAGACGAGCAGTACTTC.